This TCR beta chain was obtained from a study of monozygotic twins with inflammatory bowel disease. The total RNA came straight from whole blood, and T cells were not sorted beforehand. This CDR3 is built from 15 residues. CDR1 SGHNT and CDR2 YYREEE come from the germline V gene (reference sequence). TCRdb reprocessed the 5' RACE reads; each CDR3 protein has one entry and no DNA is given. The repertoire table contains more than 300,000 distinct CDR3 sequences. The sequenced sample consisted of blood. This clonotype originated in a human donor with ulcerative colitis or Crohn's disease, or a healthy co-twin of an affected twin (not recorded which). The chain recombines TRBV5-4 with TRBJ2-5; lacking DNA, the TRBD2 call made by TCRdb goes unchecked. The CDR3: CASRGGGSGQETQYF.